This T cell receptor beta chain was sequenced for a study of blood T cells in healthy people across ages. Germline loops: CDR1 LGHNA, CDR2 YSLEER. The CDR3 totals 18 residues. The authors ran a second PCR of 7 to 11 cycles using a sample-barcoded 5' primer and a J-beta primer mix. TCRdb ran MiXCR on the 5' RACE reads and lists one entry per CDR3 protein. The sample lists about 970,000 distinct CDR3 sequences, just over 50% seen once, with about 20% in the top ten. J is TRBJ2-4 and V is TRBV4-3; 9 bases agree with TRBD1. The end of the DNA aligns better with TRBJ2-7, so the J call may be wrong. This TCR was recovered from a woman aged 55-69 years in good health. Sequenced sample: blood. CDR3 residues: CASSQDHTTGQGFYEQYF. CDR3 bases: TGCGCCAGCAGCCAAGATCATACGACGGGACAGGGTTTCTACGAGCAGTACTTC.